What follows is one T cell receptor (beta chain) and its context. These data belong to a study of early T cells in non-severe SARS-CoV-2 infection. The germline V gene has CDR1 SGHRS and CDR2 YFSETQ. Trimming pared 0 bases from V and 0 bases from J, leaving 7 bases between. The CDR3 consists of 16 residues. One entry per CDR3 protein results from TCRdb running MiXCR on the 5' RACE reads. The data show tens of thousands of distinct CDR3 sequences, more than 7% seen once. The chain has TRBV5-1 and TRBJ2-6; no clear D gene. The sample consisted of whole blood. The sequence was obtained from an adult who was a healthcare worker with PCR-confirmed SARS-CoV-2 infection or an uninfected control (not recorded which). CDR3 nucleotides: TGCGCCAGCAGCTTGGGCGGAAGCTCTGGGGCCAACGTCCTGACTTTC. This encodes CASSLGGSSGANVLTF.